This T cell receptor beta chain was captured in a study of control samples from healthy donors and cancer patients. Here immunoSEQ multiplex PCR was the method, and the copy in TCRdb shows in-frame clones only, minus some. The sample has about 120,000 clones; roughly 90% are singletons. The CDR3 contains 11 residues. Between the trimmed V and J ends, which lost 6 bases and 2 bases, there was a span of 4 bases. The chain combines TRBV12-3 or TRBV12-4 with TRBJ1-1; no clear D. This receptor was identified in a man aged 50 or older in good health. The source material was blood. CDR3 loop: CASRANTEAFF. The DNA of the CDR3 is TGTGCCAGCAGAGCTAACACTGAAGCTTTCTTT.